This is a list of T cell receptor beta chains from one sample in a study of blood T cell repertoires in COVID-19. Libraries were prepared by immunoSEQ multiplex PCR; TCRdb keeps only in-frame clonotypes and omits some of them. The profile shows 60,000 to 85,000 clones, approximately 80% of them singletons. The source material was peripheral blood. The receptors were gathered from a man older than 75 with acute or convalescent COVID-19. The CDR3 runs from the conserved cysteine through the conserved F or W. D genes are given only for firm matches. Size is stated for part of the rows, as once, few or many counts, or as a class when the clone is expanded.

size: NA; V: TRBV6-5; D: NA; J: TRBJ1-5; DNA: TGTGCCAGCAATTTCCAGGGTACCAATCAGCCCCAGCATTTT; CDR3: CASNFQGTNQPQHF
size: many; V: TRBV30; D: TRBD1; J: TRBJ2-7; DNA: TGTGCCTGGAGTCCGGGACAGGGGGCTTACGAGCAGTACTTC; CDR3: CAWSPGQGAYEQYF
size: NA; V: TRBV5-6; D: TRBD1; J: TRBJ1-6; DNA: TGTGCCAGCAGCCACCGGACAGGACATAATTCACCCCTCCACTTT; CDR3: CASSHRTGHNSPLHF
size: NA; V: TRBV6-5; D: TRBD1; J: TRBJ1-4; DNA: TGTGCCAGCAGTCCCGACAGGGGGCGCGGAAAACTGTTTTTT; CDR3: CASSPDRGRGKLFF
size: NA; V: TRBV4-1; D: NA; J: TRBJ1-1; DNA: TGCGCCAGCAGCCAGCAGAGGGCGAACACTGAAGCTTTCTTT; CDR3: CASSQQRANTEAFF
size: few; V: TRBV28; D: NA; J: TRBJ1-1; DNA: TGTGCCAGCAGTTTAGGTGGTAGAGCCCCCGGCACTGAAGCTTTCTTT; CDR3: CASSLGGRAPGTEAFF
size: once; V: TRBV7-2; D: NA; J: TRBJ2-5; DNA: TGTGCCAGCAGCCAATGGGGGGGGCGGGAGACCCAGTACTTC; CDR3: CASSQWGGRETQYF
size: NA; V: TRBV30; D: TRBD1; J: TRBJ2-7; DNA: TGTGCCTGGAGTGTGGGGACAGACCAATACGAGCAGTACTTC; CDR3: CAWSVGTDQYEQYF
size: NA; V: TRBV28; D: TRBD1; J: TRBJ1-3; DNA: TGTGCCAGCAGTTCTGGGACAGGCGGAATCTCTGGAAACACCATATATTTT; CDR3: CASSSGTGGISGNTIYF
size: NA; V: TRBV18; D: NA; J: TRBJ2-7; DNA: TGTGCCAGCTCACCACCGACGGGGTACGAGCAGTACTTC; CDR3: CASSPPTGYEQYF
size: NA; V: TRBV6-2/TRBV6-3; D: TRBD1; J: TRBJ2-2; DNA: TGTGCCAGCAGCTATGGTAACAGGGGGTTAAGCACCGGAGAGCTGTTTTTT; CDR3: CASSYGNRGLSTGELFF
size: NA; V: TRBV28; D: TRBD1; J: TRBJ1-3; DNA: TGTGCCAGCAGTTTAGACAGGGTGTCTGGAAACACCATATATTTT; CDR3: CASSLDRVSGNTIYF
size: NA; V: TRBV28; D: NA; J: TRBJ2-7; DNA: TGTGCCAGCAGTTCGTCACAGGTAGGCTCCTACGAGCAGTACTTC; CDR3: CASSSSQVGSYEQYF
size: NA; V: TRBV19; D: TRBD2; J: TRBJ2-2; DNA: TGTGCCAGTAGTACCGGACAGCTGGGACTAGCGGGAGAAAACACCGGGGAGCTGTTTTTT; CDR3: CASSTGQLGLAGENTGELFF
size: NA; V: TRBV3-1/TRBV3-2; D: TRBD2; J: TRBJ2-2; DNA: TGTGCCAGCAGCCAAGATAACCTAGCGGGAGACACCGGGGAGCTGTTTTTT; CDR3: CASSQDNLAGDTGELFF
size: NA; V: TRBV12-3/TRBV12-4; D: NA; J: TRBJ2-3; DNA: TGTGCCAGCAGTTTTTCTACAGATACGCAGTATTTT; CDR3: CASSFSTDTQYF
size: NA; V: TRBV23-1; D: TRBD1; J: TRBJ2-7; DNA: TGCGCCAGCAGTCATCCTGACCGGGACAGAGTCGAGCAGTACTTC; CDR3: CASSHPDRDRVEQYF
size: few; V: TRBV2; D: TRBD1; J: TRBJ1-2; DNA: TGTGCCAGCAGCTCGCAGGGGGCCGGGGCTTATGGCTACACCTTC; CDR3: CASSSQGAGAYGYTF
size: NA; V: TRBV5-1; D: NA; J: TRBJ2-2; DNA: TGCGCCAGCAGCTTCGTCGGGACAGGGGAGCTGTTTTTT; CDR3: CASSFVGTGELFF
size: NA; V: TRBV5-1; D: TRBD1; J: TRBJ2-7; DNA: TGCGCCAGCAGCTTGACCACGGCAGGGGGCTACGAGCAGTACTTC; CDR3: CASSLTTAGGYEQYF
size: NA; V: TRBV6-5; D: NA; J: TRBJ1-1; DNA: TGTGCCAGCAGTTACGGGCGATTCAGGGCTGAAGCTTTCTTT; CDR3: CASSYGRFRAEAFF
size: NA; V: TRBV19; D: NA; J: TRBJ1-5; DNA: TGTGCCAGTAGTATTATTCTATATAGCAATCAGCCCCAGCATTTT; CDR3: CASSIILYSNQPQHF
size: NA; V: TRBV5-1; D: NA; J: TRBJ2-1; DNA: TGCGCCAGCAGCTTGACCAGACTCGACCGACCTGGTGAGCAGTTCTTC; CDR3: CASSLTRLDRPGEQFF
size: NA; V: TRBV6-5; D: NA; J: TRBJ1-3; DNA: TGTGCCAGCAGTTTAGCGGGGTTGTCCTCTGGAAACACCATATATTTT; CDR3: CASSLAGLSSGNTIYF
size: few; V: TRBV18; D: NA; J: TRBJ1-1; DNA: TGTGCCAGCTCACCCCTCGGCGGGGAAAACACTGAAGCTTTCTTT; CDR3: CASSPLGGENTEAFF
size: NA; V: TRBV5-4; D: TRBD1; J: TRBJ1-4; DNA: TGTGCCAGCAGCATTAGACAGGGCGGAAATGAAAAACTGTTTTTT; CDR3: CASSIRQGGNEKLFF
size: NA; V: TRBV24-1; D: NA; J: TRBJ2-7; DNA: TGTGCCACCAGTGATTTGTCGGGGAGGCAGTACTTC; CDR3: CATSDLSGRQYF
size: NA; V: TRBV3-1/TRBV3-2; D: TRBD1; J: TRBJ1-2; DNA: TGTGCCAGCAGCCAAGTTACAGGGGGTTCCTATGGCTACACCTTC; CDR3: CASSQVTGGSYGYTF
size: NA; V: TRBV6-5; D: TRBD1; J: TRBJ1-2; DNA: TGTGCCAGCGTCAACAGGGGAGCCTATGGCTACACCTTC; CDR3: CASVNRGAYGYTF
size: NA; V: TRBV2; D: NA; J: TRBJ2-3; DNA: TGTGCCAGCAGCGTCTACGCTAGCACAGATACGCAGTATTTT; CDR3: CASSVYASTDTQYF
size: NA; V: TRBV9; D: NA; J: TRBJ1-2; DNA: TGTGCCAGCTCACGGGGCTATGGCTACACCTTC; CDR3: CASSRGYGYTF
size: medium-sized; V: TRBV28; D: TRBD1; J: TRBJ2-3; DNA: TGTGCCAGCAGTTTATCCAGGGGGAACTCAGATACGCAGTATTTT; CDR3: CASSLSRGNSDTQYF
size: NA; V: TRBV28; D: TRBD1; J: TRBJ1-2; DNA: TGTGCCAGCAGTCCGCAGGGGGACTGGGGCTACACCTTC; CDR3: CASSPQGDWGYTF
size: NA; V: TRBV18; D: NA; J: TRBJ1-6; DNA: TGTGCCAGCTCACCAAATGGGGCCAGGGATTCACCCCTCCACTTT; CDR3: CASSPNGARDSPLHF
size: NA; V: TRBV28; D: TRBD2; J: TRBJ2-7; DNA: TGTGCCAGCAGCTCGGGGGGAGGGAGCTACGAGCAGTACTTC; CDR3: CASSSGGGSYEQYF
size: NA; V: TRBV11-3; D: NA; J: TRBJ2-2; DNA: TGTGCCAGCAGCTTGGTTTCAGGGGTCACCGGGGAGCTGTTTTTT; CDR3: CASSLVSGVTGELFF
size: few; V: TRBV6-2/TRBV6-3; D: NA; J: TRBJ1-6; DNA: TGTGCCAGCAGTTACAGTCGCGGGCTATCGACCGTAAGCTCCTATAATTCACCCCTCCACTTT; CDR3: CASSYSRGLSTVSSYNSPLHF
size: NA; V: TRBV19; D: TRBD1; J: TRBJ1-2; DNA: TGTGCCAGTGGAGGGACAGGGGGCGACTATGGCTACACCTTC; CDR3: CASGGTGGDYGYTF